Each of the 21 T cell receptor beta chains below was sequenced from the same sample in a study of CD8 T cells in ankylosing spondylitis. TCRdb passed the 5' RACE reads through MiXCR, listing each CDR3 protein once. This table has hundreds of thousands of distinct CDR3 sequences, roughly 10% appearing once. General observations from the study: For ankylosing spondylitis blood, a TCR beta motif of several highly homologous variants appeared characteristic.

No cognate antigen is known for these TCRs. Sequences were obtained from blood, either unsorted or a sorted T cell fraction (not recorded which). The receptors originated from a male donor with ankylosing spondylitis.

The J gene is TRBJ2-5, the V gene TRBV5-1; D remains ambiguous. Deletions cut 4 bases from V and 1 base from J, with 14 bases between. The CDR3 length is 15 residues. Looked up from germline, CDR1 is SGHRS and CDR2 is YFSETQ. The CDR3 coding sequence is TGCGCCAGCAGCCCCGACACACCCGCCCAAGAGACCCAGTACTTC. Its translation: CASSPDTPAQETQYF.

The chain uses TRBV20-1 and TRBJ1-5, with D uncertain. The CDR3 extends over 15 amino acids. CDR1 is DFQATT and CDR2 is SNEGSKA in the germline V gene (reference sequence). Deletions cut 0 bases from V and 7 bases from J, with 16 bases between. CDR3 sequence reads: CSARDWRGKGQPQHF. The CDR3 coding sequence is TGCAGTGCTAGAGATTGGAGAGGGAAAGGACAGCCCCAGCATTTT.

The chain joins TRBV9 to TRBJ1-3; no definite D call. Germline CDR1 and CDR2: SGDLS and YYNGEE. Trimming removed 1 base from V and 0 bases from J, with 11 bases in between. There are 16 residues in the CDR3. The CDR3, as DNA: TGTGCCAGCAGCGTATGGGCAGCCCGCTCTGGAAACACCATATATTTT. Amino acids: CASSVWAARSGNTIYF.

The V gene is TRBV4-2, the J gene TRBJ2-1; D may be TRBD2 (6 bases). CDR1 LGHNA and CDR2 YNFKEQ come from the germline V gene. The CDR3 consists of 15 residues. Between the trimmed V and J ends, which lost 5 bases and 4 bases, there was a span of 15 bases. CDR3 DNA sequence: TGTGCCAGCAGCAAACTTATAGCGGAGTACAATGAGCAGTTCTTC. It yields the protein CASSKLIAEYNEQFF.

V gene TRBV30 combines with J gene TRBJ1-4, with no clear D. Trimming stripped 3 bases from V and 2 bases from J, with 4 bases between. Germline loops: CDR1 GTSNPN, CDR2 SVGIG (reference sequence). CDR3 size: 12 residues. The CDR3 reads CAWRKTNEKLFF. The CDR3 coding sequence is TGTGCCTGGAGGAAGACTAATGAAAAACTGTTTTTT.

There are a few counts of this clonotype. The V and J genes are TRBV10-3 and TRBJ1-3; TRBD1 might be the D (5 bases). The CDR3 runs to 18 residues. Germline V CDR1 and CDR2: ENHRY, SYGVKD. The V end was cut by 1 base, the J end by 1 base, with 17 bases between. In DNA form, the CDR3 reads TGTGCCATCAGTGAGTGGCTCAGCGTTAGGGGATCTGGAAACACCATATATTTT. Its protein product is CAISEWLSVRGSGNTIYF.

The genes are TRBV20-1 and TRBJ1-1; D is unclear. The V and J ends lost 6 bases and 4 bases respectively, with 12 bases between them. The germline CDR1 and CDR2 sequences are DFQATT and SNEGSKA (reference sequence). This CDR3 spans 12 amino acids. The CDR3 is CSAMRAVTEAFF. The CDR3 DNA sequence: TGCAGTGCGATGCGCGCGGTCACTGAAGCTTTCTTT.

The rearrangement links TRBV9 to TRBJ2-5, with D perhaps matching TRBD2 (6 bases). The CDR3 has 14 residues. Trimming shortened V by 4 bases and J by 2 bases, and 12 bases separated the two germline ends. CDR1 is SGDLS and CDR2 is YYNGEE in the germline V gene. The CDR3 here is CASSSTAGQETQYF. The CDR3 DNA follows: TGTGCCAGCAGCTCCACAGCGGGTCAAGAGACCCAGTACTTC.

The chain links TRBV6-5 to TRBJ2-7, with TRBD1 matching over 8 bases. From germline, CDR1 is MNHEY and CDR2 SVGAGI. This CDR3 has 16 residues. With 1 base clipped from V and 2 bases from J, the junction kept 7 bases outside the gene matches. The CDR3 spells CASSYFRDRIPYEQYF. CDR3 DNA sequence: TGTGCCAGCAGTTACTTCCGGGACAGGATACCCTACGAGCAGTACTTC.

This chain joins TRBV20-1 and TRBJ1-1, with 7 bases lining up with TRBD1. V lost 1 base to trimming and J lost 10 bases; unmatched junction nucleotides: 9. The CDR3 totals 13 residues. Germline values: CDR1 DFQATT, CDR2 SNEGSKA (reference sequence). The CDR3, as DNA: TGCAGTGCTAGAGGTTCTCAGGGGGTCGGAGCTTTCTTT. Its protein is CSARGSQGVGAFF.

This clonotype was recorded at least ten times. The chain carries TRBV29-1 and TRBJ1-6; possibly TRBD1 for D (5 bases). This CDR3 contains 13 residues. The ends were cut back, 7 bases at V and 6 bases at J, with 13 bases in the middle. Germline V gives CDR1 SQVTM, CDR2 ANQGSEA. The CDR3 region has the DNA TGCAGCGCAAGGGACGGCCGTAATTCACCCCTCCACTTT. Its translation: CSARDGRNSPLHF.

This clonotype was seen a handful of times. This chain connects TRBV10-3 to TRBJ1-2; D is undetermined. Between the trimmed V and J ends, which lost 2 bases and 0 bases, there was a span of 7 bases. In germline, CDR1 is ENHRY, CDR2 SYGVKD. This CDR3 contains 14 residues. The chain's CDR3 is CAISEPIANYGYTF. In DNA, the CDR3 is TGTGCCATCAGTGAGCCCATAGCTAACTATGGCTACACCTTC.

The chain employs TRBV15 and TRBJ2-1; the D gene is possibly TRBD1 (6 bases). The ends were cut back, 4 bases at V and 3 bases at J, with 16 bases in the middle. Looked up from germline, CDR1 is LNHNV and CDR2 is YYDKDF (reference sequence). CDR3 size: 16 residues. The CDR3 loop is CATSKRWTASYNEQFF. The CDR3 nucleotides are TGTGCCACCAGCAAAAGATGGACAGCGAGCTACAATGAGCAGTTCTTC.

There are many counts of this clonotype. The chain has TRBV5-1 and TRBJ1-6, with D maybe TRBD1 (6 bases). The CDR3 is 15 amino acids. V was trimmed by 7 bases and J by 7 bases, leaving 18 bases between them. Per the germline V gene, CDR1 is SGHRS and CDR2 is YFSETQ. This CDR3 reads CASAYYRAGNSPLHF. The CDR3, as DNA: TGCGCCAGCGCCTATTACAGGGCGGGAAATTCACCCCTCCACTTT.

The genes are TRBV10-3 and TRBJ1-2, with 12 bases matching TRBD1. CDR3 length: 16 residues. Germline lookup yields CDR1 ENHRY and CDR2 SYGVKD. After removal of 4 bases from V and 7 bases from J, the junction contained 10 bases not matched to a gene. The CDR3 protein is CAISGGDRGRQSGYTF. The CDR3 nucleotides are TGTGCCATCAGTGGTGGGGACAGGGGGCGTCAATCTGGCTACACCTTC.

The chain joins TRBV5-1 to TRBJ1-1; TRBD1 matches at 8 bases. This CDR3 has 14 amino acids. Germline V gene lookup returns CDR1 SGHRS and CDR2 YFSETQ. V lost 4 bases, J lost 3 bases, and 5 bases stayed unmatched. The CDR3 sequence: CASSPGQADTEAFF. CDR3 coding DNA: TGCGCCAGCAGCCCGGGACAGGCAGACACTGAAGCTTTCTTT.

This clonotype was observed at least ten times. This chain links TRBV12-3 or TRBV12-4 with TRBJ2-1, with D uncertain. The CDR3 extends over 14 amino acids. The ends were cut back, 7 bases at V and 2 bases at J, with 12 bases in the middle. CDR3 residues: CASNRLSAYNEQFF. The CDR3 region has the DNA TGTGCCAGCAACCGACTCAGCGCCTACAATGAGCAGTTCTTC.

This clonotype has just a few counts. The chain carries TRBV20-1 and TRBJ2-1; TRBD2 aligns across 13 bases. The J segment lost 7 bases and the V segment lost 0 bases, leaving 12 bases of the junction unmatched. The CDR3 has 18 amino acids. Germline CDR1 and CDR2: DFQATT and SNEGSKA (reference sequence). The CDR3 DNA reads as TGCAGTGCTAGAGAGTGGACTAGCGGGAGCTATACGGTTAATGAGCAGTTCTTC. It specifies CSAREWTSGSYTVNEQFF.

This chain joins TRBV20-1 and TRBJ2-3; TRBD2 matches 14 bases. CDR3 length: 19 amino acids. V dropped 1 base and J dropped 0; count of bases not matched to a gene: 9. Germline V lookup: CDR1 DFQATT, CDR2 SNEGSKA (reference sequence). The CDR3 reads CSARGPPGLAGVSTDTQYF. As DNA, the CDR3 is TGCAGTGCTAGAGGCCCCCCGGGACTAGCGGGGGTTAGCACAGATACGCAGTATTTT.

The V gene is TRBV5-4, the J gene TRBJ2-7; D uncertain. The V end lost 2 bases, the J end lost 3 bases, and 12 bases lay between the germline ends. The CDR3 is 14 amino acids. Per the germline V gene, CDR1 is SGHNT and CDR2 is YYREEE (reference sequence). CDR3 in DNA: TGTGCCAGCAGCTTCGGGTCTAACATCTACGAGCAGTACTTC. It translates to CASSFGSNIYEQYF.

This clonotype has just a few counts. The chain couples TRBV5-1 to TRBJ2-7; no clear D. Trimming cost V 7 bases and J 3 bases, with 17 bases left between them. CDR1 is SGHRS and CDR2 is YFSETQ in the germline V gene. This CDR3 spans 14 amino acids. The CDR3 here is CASYDPRQHYEQYF. As DNA, the CDR3 is TGCGCCAGCTATGACCCGCGGCAGCACTACGAGCAGTACTTC.